The 23 T cell receptor beta chains below were found in one sample sequenced in a study of T cell repertoires in cytomegalovirus infection. TCRdb processed the reads anew with MiXCR; each CDR3 protein has one entry. The sample consists of some 940,000 distinct CDR3 sequences, more than 25% of them appearing once. The antigens these receptors bind are not known. The specimen was cultured CD8+ T cells from PBMCs, collected from culture after CMV antigen stimulation. These receptors all come from a human donor in good health (CMV status not recorded). Some clones in this sample may be carry-over from other donors' samples.

The CDR3 region is CASTSTEYGYTF. CDR3 in DNA: TGTGCCAGCACCTCGACAGAATATGGCTACACCTTC. The V and J genes are TRBV9 and TRBJ1-2, with D possibly being TRBD1 (5 bases). The CDR3 is made up of 12 amino acids. Trimming pared 6 bases from V and 5 bases from J, leaving 11 bases between. CDR1 is SGDLS, CDR2 YYNGEE, per germline.

The chain uses TRBV19 and TRBJ1-1, with D perhaps matching TRBD1 (5 bases). The V end lost 3 bases, the J end lost 5 bases, and 16 bases lay between the germline ends. The CDR3 sequence is 15 residues long. CDR1 LNHDA and CDR2 SQIVND come from the germline V gene (reference sequence). The CDR3 region is CASSIGGVRRTEAFF. Here the CDR3 DNA reads TGTGCCAGTAGTATTGGAGGGGTCCGTCGGACTGAAGCTTTCTTT.

The rearrangement joins TRBV12-3 or TRBV12-4 to TRBJ2-1; D is perhaps TRBD2 (5 bases). The CDR3 is made up of 14 amino acids. The V end was cut by 5 bases, the J end by 3 bases, with 11 bases between. The CDR3 bases are TGTGCCAGCAGTCCAGGACGGGGCTACAATGAGCAGTTCTTC. It encodes CASSPGRGYNEQFF.

The chain couples TRBV12-3 or TRBV12-4 to TRBJ2-5, with D perhaps TRBD1 or TRBD2 (5 bases each). V was shortened by 4 bases and J by 1 base, with 7 bases between the two germline ends. This CDR3 region has 13 residues. Here the CDR3 DNA reads TGTGCCAGCAGTTGGGACGGCCAAGAGACCCAGTACTTC. Translated: CASSWDGQETQYF.

The rearrangement links TRBV7-4 to TRBJ2-7, with D perhaps given as TRBD1 or TRBD2 (6 bases each). Per the germline V gene, CDR1 is SGHVT and CDR2 is SQSDAQ. This CDR3 is 14 amino acids long. V gave up 5 bases and J gave up 1 base, with 12 bases separating them. CDR3 bases: TGTGCCAGCAGCAAGAGGGGGGTTTCCTACGAGCAGTACTTC. Translated, it gives CASSKRGVSYEQYF.

The rearrangement uses TRBV6-1 and TRBJ1-6; possibly TRBD1 for D (5 bases). Trimming shortened V by 7 bases and J by 9 bases, and 22 bases separated the two germline ends. CDR1 and CDR2 from the germline V gene are MNHNS and SASEGT. The CDR3 runs to 16 residues. CDR3 in amino acids: CASIQRLGGKGSPLHF. CDR3 coding DNA: TGTGCCAGCATCCAGCGACTTGGGGGTAAGGGTTCACCCCTCCACTTT.

This clonotype has only a few counts. The chain employs TRBV20-1 and TRBJ2-7, with D maybe TRBD2 (6 bases). This CDR3 is 19 amino acids long. The germline V and J ends were trimmed by 0 bases and 0 bases, with 24 bases remaining between them. Germline V CDR1 and CDR2: DFQATT, SNEGSKA (reference sequence). CDR3 loop: CSARDLVIEAGQSSYEQYF. The CDR3 DNA follows: TGCAGTGCTAGAGATTTAGTTATTGAAGCGGGCCAAAGCTCCTACGAGCAGTACTTC.

The sample holds a few counts of this clonotype. The chain is built from TRBV7-9 and TRBJ2-5, with 9 bases aligning to TRBD2. CDR3 length: 14 residues. V lost 4 bases to trimming and J lost 2 bases; unmatched junction nucleotides: 2. The germline V gene has CDR1 SEHNR and CDR2 FQNEAQ (reference sequence). The CDR3: CASSSGLAQETQYF. CDR3 DNA sequence: TGTGCCAGCAGCTCAGGACTAGCGCAAGAGACCCAGTACTTC.

This clonotype was counted at least ten times. The chain employs TRBV7-2 and TRBJ2-5; 7 bases map to TRBD2. The J segment lost 2 bases and the V segment lost 1 base, leaving 7 bases of the junction unmatched. This CDR3 region has 16 residues. CDR1 is SGHTA and CDR2 is FQGNSA in the germline V gene. CDR3 loop: CASSLEGSGVQETQYF. CDR3 sequence (DNA): TGTGCCAGCAGCTTAGAAGGGAGCGGGGTTCAAGAGACCCAGTACTTC.

The table lists this clonotype with a few counts. The chain employs TRBV20-1 and TRBJ2-7; no clear D. Trimming took off 0 bases at V and 3 bases at J, with 9 bases between the two ends. The CDR3 contains 13 residues. Germline V gene lookup returns CDR1 DFQATT and CDR2 SNEGSKA (reference sequence). CDR3 sequence reads: CSARDARFYEQYF. The DNA for the CDR3 is TGCAGTGCTAGAGATGCTCGATTCTACGAGCAGTACTTC.

This clonotype was seen many times. CDR3 coding DNA: TGTGCCAGCAGTTATTATGGGAACACTGAAGCTTTCTTT. Translating gives CASSYYGNTEAFF. The gene calls are TRBV6-5 and TRBJ1-1, with D hard to call. The CDR3 sequence is 13 residues long. Trimming stripped 3 bases from V and 1 base from J, with 6 bases between. Germline V CDR1 and CDR2: MNHEY, SVGAGI.

This sequence joins TRBV7-9 and TRBJ1-2; possibly TRBD1 for D (6 bases). V lost 5 bases and J 4 bases, leaving 20 bases between the germline ends. Germline values: CDR1 SEHNR, CDR2 FQNEAQ (reference sequence). The CDR3 spans 16 residues. The CDR3 protein is CASSTGPQGESYGYTF. The CDR3 DNA sequence: TGTGCCAGCAGCACTGGCCCACAGGGCGAGAGCTATGGCTACACCTTC.

The gene calls are TRBV7-4 and TRBJ1-1; no reliable D call. V gave up 0 bases and J gave up 6 bases, with 8 bases separating them. Germline V gene data show CDR1 as SGHVT and CDR2 as SQSDAQ. The length of the CDR3 is 13 residues. Here the CDR3 reads CASSLAGTPEAFF. CDR3 bases: TGTGCCAGCAGCTTAGCTGGAACCCCTGAAGCTTTCTTT.

As concerns this clonotype: This is likely a read error, given that the CDR3 carries no conserved phenylalanine or tryptophan at its end. J is TRBJ2-7 and V is TRBV19; 13 bases align to TRBD2. CDR1 and CDR2 (germline): LNHDA, SQIVND (reference sequence). The CDR3 is 15 residues long. The ends lost 3 bases at V and 5 bases at J; junction bases unmatched: 4. The CDR3 coding sequence is TGTGCCAGTAGTATGACTAGCGGGGGGATCGACGAGCAGTACATC. It is translated as CASSMTSGGIDEQYI.

The rearrangement uses TRBV10-2 and TRBJ1-1, with 7 bases lining up with TRBD1. Germline CDR1 WSHSY, CDR2 SAAADI. The CDR3 spans 11 residues. J gave up 6 bases and V 7 bases, and 2 bases lay outside the gene matches. CDR3 in amino acids: CASKTGPEAFF. CDR3 bases: TGCGCCAGCAAGACAGGGCCTGAAGCTTTCTTT.

This clonotype has only a few counts. The CDR3 coding sequence is TGCGCCAGCAGCCAAGATCCTACTTGGAGCGGGGGGCCACCGAGGACAGATACGCAGTATTTT. Translation gives CASSQDPTWSGGPPRTDTQYF. The chain joins TRBV4-3 to TRBJ2-3; TRBD2 matches 9 bases. V was pared by 0 bases and J by 3 bases, with 19 bases of the junction left unmatched. The CDR3 has 21 residues. The V gene's germline CDR1 is LGHNA and CDR2 YSLEER.

At least ten counts were recorded for this clonotype. The chain carries TRBV14 and TRBJ1-1; D gene ambiguous. The CDR3 has 15 amino acids. V dropped 0 bases and J dropped 0 bases, with 8 bases sitting between them. Germline CDR1 is SGHDN and CDR2 is FVKESK. The DNA of the CDR3 is TGTGCCAGCAGCCAAGATGGGCAGTTGAACACTGAAGCTTTCTTT. Its translation: CASSQDGQLNTEAFF.

V is TRBV12-5 and J is TRBJ2-2; D not certain. V lost 1 base and J 6 bases, leaving 6 bases between the germline ends. This CDR3 has 13 residues. CDR1 and CDR2 from the germline V gene are LGHNT and FRNRAP. CDR3 sequence: CASGLGQSGELFF. The CDR3 nucleotides read TGTGCTAGTGGTTTGGGCCAGTCCGGGGAGCTGTTTTTT.

This clonotype came up a few times. In DNA, the CDR3 is TGTGCCAGCAGCCACCCCGTCCCGCCTGACCCTCTGGGTGGCTACACCTTC. Translating gives CASSHPVPPDPLGGYTF. This chain connects TRBV7-9 to TRBJ1-2; no reliable D call. The CDR3 covers 17 residues. Per the germline V gene, CDR1 is SEHNR and CDR2 is FQNEAQ (reference sequence). The germline V and J ends were trimmed by 5 bases and 7 bases, with 26 bases remaining between them.

The table lists this clonotype with a few counts. This chain uses TRBV4-1 with TRBJ2-2; maybe TRBD1 (6 bases). The germline V and J ends were trimmed by 8 bases and 5 bases, with 18 bases remaining between them. The CDR3 has 15 amino acids. The germline V gene has CDR1 MGHRA and CDR2 YSYEKL. CDR3 region: CASSLQGVDTGELFF. CDR3 in DNA: TGCGCCAGCTCTTTACAGGGTGTCGATACCGGGGAGCTGTTTTTT.

The chain employs TRBV6-5 and TRBJ2-1, with 7 bases matching TRBD2. In germline, CDR1 is MNHEY, CDR2 SVGAGI. The CDR3 spans 16 residues. With 2 bases clipped from V and 3 bases from J, the junction kept 7 bases outside the gene matches. The CDR3, as DNA: TGTGCCAGCAGTTACATAGGCAGCGGGGACTACAATGAGCAGTTCTTC. It specifies CASSYIGSGDYNEQFF.

The chain is built from TRBV10-3 and TRBJ2-2; 7 positions agree with TRBD1. V was clipped by 4 bases and J by 3 bases; unmatched bases: 5. Germline loops: CDR1 ENHRY, CDR2 SYGVKD. The CDR3 consists of 15 residues. In DNA, the CDR3 is TGTGCCATCAGTGGAGGGGGCTTAGACACCGGGGAGCTGTTTTTT. It encodes CAISGGGLDTGELFF.

J is TRBJ1-2 and V is TRBV19; D unclear. The V gene's germline CDR1 is LNHDA and CDR2 SQIVND (reference sequence). The CDR3 runs to 15 residues. V was shortened by 5 bases and J by 5 bases, with 18 bases between the two germline ends. The CDR3 DNA sequence: TGTGCCAGTAGTCCAGAGATGTTCAAACGGTATGGCTACACCTTC. Amino acids: CASSPEMFKRYGYTF. Looking up the rest from reference TRBV19 and TRBJ1-2 gives the full variable domain: DGGITQSPKYLFRKEGQNVTLSCEQNLNHDAMYWYRQDPGQGLRLIYYSQIVNDFQKGDIAEGYSVSREKKESFPLTVTSAQKNPTAFYLCASSPEMFKRYGYTFGSGTRLTVV.